This TCR beta chain was retrieved from a study of T cell repertoires in cytomegalovirus infection. From the reads, TCRdb called clonotypes with MiXCR, one entry per CDR3 protein. The table lists 350,000 to 550,000 distinct CDR3 sequences, about a third of them singletons, with roughly an eighth in the top ten. The CDR3 runs 16 residues. V was pared by 0 bases and J by 5 bases, with 6 bases of the junction left unmatched. Per the germline V gene, CDR1 is SEHNR and CDR2 is FQNEAQ (reference sequence). Sequencing input: PBMCs. The receptor's source is a human donor in good health (CMV status not recorded). Some clones in this sample may be carry-over from other donors' samples. The chain employs TRBV7-9 and TRBJ2-2, with 7 bases matching TRBD2. The CDR3 DNA sequence: TGTGCCAGCAGCTTAGCGGCGGGGGATGATACCGGGGAGCTGTTTTTT. It is translated as CASSLAAGDDTGELFF. The full variable domain, with the rest looked up from reference TRBV7-9 and TRBJ2-2, is DTGVSQNPRHKITKRGQNVTFRCDPISEHNRLYWYRQTLGQGPEFLTYFQNEAQLEKSRLLSDRFSAERPKGSFSTLEIQRTEQGDSAMYLCASSLAAGDDTGELFFGEGSRLTVL.